The entry that follows covers one T cell receptor (beta chain) sequence. Its antigen is undetermined. Analysis merged second doses at about 4 or about 12 weeks. This sample was included in a study of T cell responses to AZD1222 COVID-19 vaccine. The CDR3 covers 14 residues. Overall study findings and caveats: Distributed over spike, vaccine-associated CD4 TCRs predominated at 160-218 and 743-854. Compared with day 0, the breadth and depth of the Spike-specific TCR repertoire rose significantly after two doses of AZD1222. Seropositive status at baseline applied to only 6 or 7 AZD1222 recipients.

TCRdb's copy holds only in-frame clones and misses some; the assay was immunoSEQ multiplex PCR. The data show about 130,000 clones, about 91% seen once. Sequencing used peripheral blood, obtained 28 days after the second AZD1222 dose. The rearrangement links TRBV21-1 to TRBJ1-1. TRBV21-1 is shown as a pseudogene. The source of this sequence is an adult who received the AZD1222 COVID-19 vaccine. The CDR3 DNA sequence: TGTGCCAGCAGCAAAGGACGGACGAACACTGAAGCTTTCTTT. It specifies CASSKGRTNTEAFF.